The 27 T cell receptor beta chains reported below all come from one sample, sequenced in a study of T cell responses to AZD1222 COVID-19 vaccine. Profiling relied on immunoSEQ multiplex PCR, and the TCRdb table lists in-frame clones only, not all of them. The data contain 150,000 or so clones, about 90% of them singletons. This specimen consisted of peripheral blood, obtained on day 0 of AZD1222 vaccination. The receptors stem from an adult in good health.

The chain is built from TRBV7-3 and TRBJ2-7; 14 nucleotides match TRBD2. The CDR3 loop spans 17 amino acids. In germline, CDR1 is SGHTA, CDR2 FQGTGA. V lost 5 bases to trimming and J lost 3 bases; unmatched junction nucleotides: 9. Written as DNA, the CDR3 is TGTGCCAGCAGCCCCCAGGGACTAGCGGGAGCGGGCTACGAGCAGTACTTC. This translates into CASSPQGLAGAGYEQYF.

The rearrangement joins TRBV5-1 to TRBJ1-5, with D maybe TRBD1 (5 bases). Germline assignment: CDR1 SGHRS and CDR2 YFSETQ. This CDR3 spans 15 amino acids. V dropped 7 bases and J dropped 4 bases, with 18 bases sitting between them. The CDR3 sequence is CASAPIPGPNQPQHF. DNA of the CDR3: TGCGCCAGCGCTCCTATACCGGGACCTAATCAGCCCCAGCATTTT.

The rearrangement links TRBV28 to TRBJ1-1; D ambiguous. The CDR3 loop spans 12 amino acids. With 4 bases removed from V and 3 bases from J, the gap between germline ends came to 6 bases. CDR1 is MDHEN, CDR2 SYDVKM, per germline. Written as DNA, the CDR3 is TGTGCCAGCAGTTCAAGGGACACTGAAGCTTTCTTT. It yields the protein CASSSRDTEAFF.

The chain has TRBV19 and TRBJ2-3; D gene uncertain. Germline CDR1 LNHDA, CDR2 SQIVND (reference sequence). The CDR3 is made up of 14 amino acids. Trimming took off 3 bases at V and 2 bases at J, with 9 bases between the two ends. CDR3 protein: CASSILLPTDTQYF. In DNA, the CDR3 is TGTGCCAGTAGTATTCTCCTACCCACAGATACGCAGTATTTT.

This chain connects TRBV18 to TRBJ1-6; weak D call: TRBD1 (6 bases). V lost 3 bases, J lost 5 bases, and 11 bases lay in between. The CDR3 contains 15 residues. Germline CDR1 reads KGHSH; CDR2 reads LQKENI. The CDR3 sequence: CASSPARGNNSPLHF. CDR3 DNA sequence: TGTGCCAGCTCACCGGCCAGGGGTAATAATTCACCCCTCCACTTT.

The chain uses TRBV10-3 and TRBJ1-1; unclear D gene. The V end lost 2 bases, the J end lost 3 bases, and 7 bases lay between the germline ends. Germline V CDR1 and CDR2: ENHRY, SYGVKD. This CDR3 has 13 amino acids. CDR3 residues: CAISEQTYTEAFF. CDR3 nucleotides: TGTGCCATCAGTGAGCAAACATACACTGAAGCTTTCTTT.

The V gene is TRBV30, the J gene TRBJ2-7, with a possible D match to TRBD1 (5 bases). The CDR3 is made up of 14 amino acids. The V end lost 3 bases, the J end lost 0 bases, and 12 bases lay between the germline ends. Germline-derived CDR1 and CDR2 are GTSNPN and SVGIG (reference sequence). CDR3 DNA sequence: TGTGCCTGGAGGCAGACAGTAACCTCCTACGAGCAGTACTTC. It is translated as CAWRQTVTSYEQYF.

The V call is TRBV28, the J call TRBJ1-3; TRBD1 might be the D (5 bases). The germline gives CDR1 MDHEN, CDR2 SYDVKM. Trimming shortened V by 5 bases and J by 4 bases, and 15 bases separated the two germline ends. This CDR3 comprises 15 residues. CDR3 sequence reads: CASSPPREAGNTIYF. DNA of the CDR3: TGTGCCAGCAGTCCCCCCAGGGAGGCCGGAAACACCATATATTTT.

The chain couples TRBV28 to TRBJ2-1, with TRBD2 as a possible D gene (6 bases). Germline CDR1 and CDR2: MDHEN and SYDVKM. Trimming left V 6 bases short and J 0 bases short, with 15 bases between. There are 16 residues in the CDR3. The CDR3 DNA reads TGTGCCAGCAGCCTTTTAGCGGAGACCTCCTACAATGAGCAGTTCTTC. It specifies CASSLLAETSYNEQFF.

The rearrangement joins TRBV19 to TRBJ1-1, with 7 bases aligning to TRBD1. The CDR3 sequence is 16 residues long. The V segment lost 3 bases and the J segment 8 bases; nucleotides outside the gene matches: 15. Germline loops: CDR1 LNHDA, CDR2 SQIVND (reference sequence). The CDR3 protein is CASSMVGPAGGEEAFF. The CDR3 nucleotides read TGTGCCAGTAGTATGGTAGGTCCGGCAGGGGGAGAGGAAGCTTTCTTT.

In its sample, this clone was seen once. The V gene is TRBV28, the J gene TRBJ2-7; weak D call: TRBD1 (5 bases). CDR1 is MDHEN and CDR2 is SYDVKM in the germline V gene. Trimming removed 4 bases from V and 6 bases from J, with 16 bases in between. The CDR3 runs 14 residues. CDR3 nucleotide sequence: TGTGCCAGCAGTTGGGCAGGGATATTCTCCGAGCAGTACTTC. Translating it yields CASSWAGIFSEQYF.

The V and J genes are TRBV3-1 (or the pseudogene TRBV3-2) and TRBJ1-6; weak D call: TRBD1 (5 bases). The CDR3 covers 15 residues. Deletions cut 3 bases from V and 9 bases from J, with 15 bases between. Germline V CDR1 and CDR2: LGHDT, YNNKEL (reference sequence). The DNA of the CDR3 is TGTGCCAGCAGCCAGGTAGGGGCAGGGAGTTCACCCCTCCACTTT. The encoded protein is CASSQVGAGSSPLHF.

The V call is TRBV19, the J call TRBJ1-5, with 9 bases lining up with TRBD1. V trimming: 4 bases; J trimming: 4 bases; junction bases outside the gene matches: 5. This CDR3 spans 15 amino acids. CDR1 and CDR2 (germline): LNHDA, SQIVND (reference sequence). The CDR3 DNA reads TGTGCCAGTAGTACCCAAGGACAGGGGAATCAGCCCCAGCATTTT. This translates into CASSTQGQGNQPQHF.

The genes are TRBV6-5 and TRBJ1-3, with D unresolved. V shed 2 bases and J shed 1 base, with 9 bases lying between them. CDR1 is MNHEY and CDR2 is SVGAGI in the germline V gene. This CDR3 spans 15 amino acids. The CDR3 protein is CASSYGRLSGNTIYF. For the CDR3, the DNA is TGTGCCAGCAGTTACGGGAGGCTTTCTGGAAACACCATATATTTT.

This clone was picked up one time. This sequence joins TRBV6-5 and TRBJ1-1; D is possibly TRBD1 (6 bases). With 6 bases removed from V and 11 bases from J, the gap between germline ends came to 25 bases. CDR3 size: 15 residues. Germline V gene data show CDR1 as MNHEY and CDR2 as SVGAGI. CDR3 sequence (DNA): TGTGCCAGCAGGCACAGGGCCAGCGCACAGGTTTCGGCTTTCTTT. Amino acids: CASRHRASAQVSAFF.

The sample holds a few counts of this clone. The J gene is TRBJ1-4, the V gene TRBV3-1 (or the pseudogene TRBV3-2); D might be TRBD1 (6 bases). There are 18 residues in the CDR3. The V and J ends lost 2 bases and 10 bases respectively, with 26 bases between them. Germline V gives CDR1 LGHDT, CDR2 YNNKEL (reference sequence). CDR3 amino acids: CASSQRRYLWGAGGKLFF. CDR3 nucleotides: TGTGCCAGCAGCCAAAGACGGTACTTATGGGGGGCTGGGGGAAAACTGTTTTTT.

V is TRBV3-1 (or the pseudogene TRBV3-2) and J is TRBJ1-5; D remains ambiguous. The CDR3 consists of 14 residues. Germline CDR1 and CDR2: LGHDT and YNNKEL (reference sequence). The germline V and J ends were trimmed by 5 bases and 7 bases, with 15 bases remaining between them. The CDR3 nucleotides read TGTGCCAGCAGCTTGGGCCCCGAGGGACAGCCCCAGCATTTT. Protein sequence: CASSLGPEGQPQHF.

As to this clone: Other DNA sequences from this sample encode an identical CDR3 as well. This chain connects TRBV12-3 or TRBV12-4 to TRBJ1-5; D not resolved. The ends were cut back, 6 bases at V and 4 bases at J, with 7 bases in the middle. This CDR3 has 12 residues. CDR3 amino acids: CASSNRNQPQHF. The DNA for the CDR3 is TGTGCCAGCAGCAACAGAAATCAGCCCCAGCATTTT.

The V and J genes are TRBV5-1 and TRBJ1-2, with 10 bases matching TRBD1. The CDR3 spans 15 residues. Per germline, CDR1 SGHRS and CDR2 YFSETQ. The ends lost 5 bases at V and 4 bases at J; junction bases unmatched: 8. The CDR3 DNA follows: TGCGCCAGCAGACAGGGGACAGGGGTGTTCTATGGCTACACCTTC. This encodes CASRQGTGVFYGYTF.

CDR3 DNA: TGTGCCAGCAGTTTATCTCTCGTGGGGAGCTACGAGCAGTACTTC. It encodes CASSLSLVGSYEQYF. The chain carries TRBV27 and TRBJ2-7; perhaps TRBD2 as D (5 bases). The CDR3 extends over 15 amino acids. Germline V CDR1 and CDR2: MNHEY, SMNVEV (reference sequence). Trimming left V 0 bases short and J 3 bases short, with 12 bases between.

The chain uses TRBV6-5 and TRBJ2-1, with TRBD2 matching over 9 bases. Per germline, CDR1 MNHEY and CDR2 SVGAGI. V shed 10 bases and J 4 bases; nucleotides not matched to a gene: 8. The CDR3 sequence is 14 residues long. The CDR3 loop reads CATPGLAWYNEQFF. CDR3 coding DNA: TGTGCCACCCCCGGACTAGCGTGGTACAATGAGCAGTTCTTC.

CDR3 residues: CASSPLWGGIEELFF. The CDR3 DNA reads TGTGCCAGCAGCCCCTTATGGGGGGGCATTGAGGAGCTGTTTTTT. The chain employs TRBV9 and TRBJ2-2; D might be TRBD2 (7 bases). Trimming stripped 4 bases from V and 10 bases from J, with 20 bases between. The CDR3 sequence is 15 residues long. The germline V gene has CDR1 SGDLS and CDR2 YYNGEE.

The chain carries TRBV30 and TRBJ2-6; no firm D call. The length of the CDR3 is 13 residues. CDR1 is GTSNPN, CDR2 SVGIG, per germline (reference sequence). V was cut by 0 bases and J by 3 bases, with 3 bases left in between. DNA of the CDR3: TGTGCCTGGAGTGTGGGTGGGGCCAACGTCCTGACTTTC. Its translation: CAWSVGGANVLTF. The whole variable domain, filled in from reference TRBV30 and TRBJ2-6, reads SQTIHQWPATLVQPVGSPLSLECTVEGTSNPNLYWYRQAAGRGLQLLFYSVGIGQISSEVPQNLSASRPQDRQFILSSKKLLLSDSGFYLCAWSVGGANVLTFGAGSRLTVL.

This clone was recorded only once. The chain couples TRBV3-1 (or the pseudogene TRBV3-2) to TRBJ1-5; no clear D. This CDR3 is built from 15 residues. The V end was cut by 3 bases, the J end by 0 bases, with 9 bases between. CDR1 is LGHDT, CDR2 YNNKEL, per germline (reference sequence). CDR3 loop: CASSHSPSSNQPQHF. The CDR3 coding sequence is TGTGCCAGCAGCCATTCTCCGAGTAGCAATCAGCCCCAGCATTTT.

The J gene is TRBJ1-3, the V gene TRBV5-4, with D perhaps TRBD1 (6 bases). Per germline, CDR1 SGHNT and CDR2 YYREEE (reference sequence). This CDR3 is built from 15 residues. The V and J ends lost 4 bases and 3 bases respectively, with 14 bases between them. The CDR3 here is CASSTNQGSGNTIYF. In DNA, the CDR3 is TGTGCCAGCAGCACCAATCAGGGGAGTGGAAACACCATATATTTT.

This clone was counted once. The chain has TRBV12-3 or TRBV12-4 and TRBJ1-1; perhaps TRBD1 as D (6 bases). The ends were cut back, 7 bases at V and 4 bases at J, with 10 bases in the middle. CDR3 length: 12 residues. CDR3 region: CASKGVGTEAFF. The DNA for the CDR3 is TGTGCCAGCAAGGGGGTCGGCACTGAAGCTTTCTTT.

The gene calls are TRBV19 and TRBJ1-6; TRBD1 matches 8 bases. The germline CDR1 and CDR2 sequences are LNHDA and SQIVND (reference sequence). J gave up 7 bases and V 11 bases, and 13 bases lay outside the gene matches. The CDR3 covers 15 residues. CDR3 sequence (DNA): TGTGCCCGCGCCCCTGTGACAGGGGACAATTCACCCCTCCACTTT. It specifies CARAPVTGDNSPLHF.